This T cell receptor (beta chain) came from a study of blood T cell repertoires in COVID-19. At the level of the study: From T cells, B-cell-depleted T cells, or PBMCs came the material, which was cDNA or gDNA.

Germline trimming cut 5 bases from V and 10 bases from J; bases unmatched to any gene: 9. The CDR3 sequence is 15 residues long. Germline CDR1 and CDR2: SGHVS and FQNEAQ. In the original analysis: Amplification of reference gene primers provided the estimated nucleated cell counts. Measured with immunoSEQ multiplex PCR; TCRdb has only the in-frame clones, and not every one. The V and J calls and clone size are taken from that table; D and trimming were inferred from the DNA. Of about 270,000 clones in the sample, about 87% were seen once. The study assigned cohorts using participant-reported clinical history. Donors of Cohort 3 who recovered were those that had two negative PCRs, clearance, or symptom resolution.

The sample comprised PBMCs or T cells enriched from blood (not recorded which). The TCR originated in a woman aged 45-59 years who had recovered from COVID-19. This chain joins TRBV7-8 and TRBJ1-6, with 9 bases lining up with TRBD1. The CDR3 reads CASSVPGQGDSPLHF. The CDR3 bases are TGTGCCAGCAGCGTCCCGGGACAGGGTGACTCACCCCTCCACTTT.